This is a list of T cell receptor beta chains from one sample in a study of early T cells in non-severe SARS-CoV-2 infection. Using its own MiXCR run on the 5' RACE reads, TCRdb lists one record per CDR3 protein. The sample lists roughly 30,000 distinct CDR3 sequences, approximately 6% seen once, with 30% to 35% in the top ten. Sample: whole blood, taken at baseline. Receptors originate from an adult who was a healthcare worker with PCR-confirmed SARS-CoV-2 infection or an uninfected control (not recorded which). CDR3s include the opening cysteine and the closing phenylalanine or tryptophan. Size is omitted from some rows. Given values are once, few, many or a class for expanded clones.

cdr3_aa: CASSFQTNRGSVQYF
v_call: TRBV11-2
clone_size: many
j_call: TRBJ2-7

cdr3_aa: CASIPLYVINEQFF
v_call: TRBV7-2
clone_size: many
j_call: TRBJ2-1

cdr3_aa: CAWSGSGASRYGYTF
v_call: TRBV30
clone_size: few
j_call: TRBJ1-2

cdr3_aa: CASNPLNTGELFF
v_call: TRBV6-1
clone_size: many
j_call: TRBJ2-2

cdr3_aa: CASRDLTGATGELFF
v_call: TRBV4-1
clone_size: many
j_call: TRBJ2-2

cdr3_aa: CASSPVLSYEQFF
v_call: TRBV7-6
clone_size: many
j_call: TRBJ2-1

cdr3_aa: CSASGTPANPLHF
v_call: TRBV20-1
clone_size: NA
j_call: TRBJ1-6

cdr3_aa: CASSRNQPQHF
v_call: TRBV28
clone_size: many
j_call: TRBJ1-5

cdr3_aa: CASSLGGSPDTQYF
v_call: TRBV11-2
clone_size: many
j_call: TRBJ2-3

cdr3_aa: CASSAEGQGPYEQYF
v_call: TRBV5-4
clone_size: many
j_call: TRBJ2-7

cdr3_aa: CASSLEGAGVRDTQYF
v_call: TRBV7-8
clone_size: NA
j_call: TRBJ2-3

cdr3_aa: CASSVSGIYNEQFF
v_call: TRBV9
clone_size: NA
j_call: TRBJ2-1

cdr3_aa: CASSDSAGGTYEQYF
v_call: TRBV6-2/TRBV6-3
clone_size: few
j_call: TRBJ2-7

cdr3_aa: CASRTQGLPRGTGELFF
v_call: TRBV28
clone_size: few
j_call: TRBJ2-2

cdr3_aa: CANSFAGGSYEQYF
v_call: TRBV12-3/TRBV12-4
clone_size: NA
j_call: TRBJ2-7

cdr3_aa: CASRRLAAGRLSYGYTF
v_call: TRBV13
clone_size: NA
j_call: TRBJ1-2

cdr3_aa: CASSLNIRQHQETQYF
v_call: TRBV7-8
clone_size: many
j_call: TRBJ2-5

cdr3_aa: CASSWPTVAGVTYNEQFF
v_call: TRBV5-1
clone_size: many
j_call: TRBJ2-1

cdr3_aa: CASSRTQETQYF
v_call: TRBV7-2
clone_size: many
j_call: TRBJ2-5

cdr3_aa: CASSPDRLTGYTF
v_call: TRBV18
clone_size: many
j_call: TRBJ1-2

cdr3_aa: CASSTIGMDNEQFF
v_call: TRBV19
clone_size: many
j_call: TRBJ2-1

cdr3_aa: CSVVTTGAYGYTF
v_call: TRBV29-1
clone_size: many
j_call: TRBJ1-2

cdr3_aa: CAIRAGNTEAFF
v_call: TRBV10-3
clone_size: many
j_call: TRBJ1-1

cdr3_aa: CASSLRGAYEQYF
v_call: TRBV7-2
clone_size: many
j_call: TRBJ2-7

cdr3_aa: CASSRPSGGYTGELFF
v_call: TRBV7-9
clone_size: few
j_call: TRBJ2-2

cdr3_aa: CATSVRGAGGPADTQYF
v_call: TRBV24-1
clone_size: NA
j_call: TRBJ2-3

cdr3_aa: CASSPGGYSPLHF
v_call: TRBV9
clone_size: many
j_call: TRBJ1-6

cdr3_aa: CASSLDRDWGTQYF
v_call: TRBV4-3
clone_size: few
j_call: TRBJ2-5

cdr3_aa: CASSLGDSNNEQFF
v_call: TRBV11-1
clone_size: many
j_call: TRBJ2-1

cdr3_aa: CASSQARTDTQYF
v_call: TRBV7-8
clone_size: few
j_call: TRBJ2-3

cdr3_aa: CSARGLAPGPQYF
v_call: TRBV20-1
clone_size: medium-sized
j_call: TRBJ2-5

cdr3_aa: CASSAHLDRGNGYTF
v_call: TRBV2
clone_size: NA
j_call: TRBJ1-2

cdr3_aa: CASSETNTGELFF
v_call: TRBV9
clone_size: many
j_call: TRBJ2-2